This T cell receptor (beta chain) appears in the sequencing data of a study of long-term antiretroviral therapy in people with HIV (dated 2022 in TCRdb). For the study in its entirety: The earliest samples were collected about a decade before the 2015 WHO recommendation for immediate ART, when ART was typically delayed until CD4 counts fell. Whether ART initiation and durable HIV suppression were associated with changes in peripheral blood TRB repertoire composition and diversity was tested in a retrospective serial study. A total of 150 to 200 cryopreserved PBMC samples came from 25 to 35 adults with confirmed HIV infection and were collected serially over a mean of approximately 6 years (range 1-12). Among the approximately 32 participants with HIV, eleven were female. No cross-contamination during QIAcube processing was shown when test extractions of a monoclonal T-cell line were performed alongside about 30 polyclonal samples.

To be included, a participant needed at least one PBMC sample from before ART initiation plus at least two post-ART samples. Every participant with HIV received treatment in the United States of America. Before DNA extraction, cryopreserved samples of about 0.95-11 million PBMC were thawed and then washed. At the time of the earliest PBMC sample, participants with HIV were aged between about 20 and 54 years. PBMC samples were contributed by each participant from 1-4 timepoints before ART initiation and 2-8 timepoints after ART initiation, with a median of 7 samples. For every participant, serial HIV viral load, CD4+ T-cell count, ART history and demographic data were obtained. A Qiagen kit on a QIAcube was used to extract genomic DNA from unsorted PBMC, with samples processed in batches of 12. The immunoSEQ hsTCRB v3.0 assay was used at survey level resolution to sequence the TRB variable region. The targeted TRB sequencing depth was 40,000-50,000 T-cell genomes per sample. TRB libraries were pooled and sequenced on an Illumina MiSeq using a v3 150-cycle kit. In the authors' own workflow: Repertoire analysis was run in R within a reproducible Nextflow workflow that covered QC, data transformation and analysis. Custom analyses were implemented in LymphoSeq2, an R package for AIRR-Seq data exploration. Four samples that yielded fewer than 5000 total TRB sequences were excluded, so that 150 to 200 HIV repertoires were analyzed. Of the 188 retained HIV repertoires, 55 to 60 were collected before and 120 to 130 after ART initiation. Each repertoire was downsampled to 5000 TRB nucleotide sequences, and summary statistics were averaged across 100 downsampling iterations. Only TRB sequences with CDR3 regions of at least seven amino acids were retained for analysis. Two measures captured diversity: a Shannon entropy-derived clonality score and the Gini coefficient. In the repertoire networks, any two of the top 5000 CDR3 amino acid sequences were linked whenever the two sequences differed by an edit distance of one. For TRB CDR3 amino acid sequences, antigen specificity groups and MHC restriction were predicted with GLIPH2. Known CMV, EBV, HIV or tissue antigen associations were flagged by matching CDR3 amino acid sequences against VDJdb and McPAS-TCR. Pre-ART, post-ART and control groups were compared with Wilcoxon signed-rank tests and Holm-Bonferroni correction. TCRdb provides this immuneACCESS table in a form limited to in-frame rearrangements. Some clones are lacking; in checked studies, under half of them reflect an unresolved V gene, and why the rest are absent is not known. The V and J calls and clone size come from that table; D and trimming were worked out from the DNA. This sample is represented by fewer than 20,000 clones; around 74% of them were singletons. The ten largest account for 15% of the sample.

CDR1 LNHDA and CDR2 SQIVND are derived from the germline V gene (reference sequence). For this chain, trimming is 5 bases at the V end and 0 bases at the J end, and the number of junction bases without a gene match is 1. CDR3 length: 15 amino acids, cysteine to phenylalanine. Here the CDR3 DNA is all that survives: 45 bases in frame from base 1. Broader findings and caveats from the paper: Expanded TRB clones identified before ART initiation dominated the repertoire at all time points, although this dominance fluctuated and declined in many PLHIV after ART. The samples span the years 2004 to 2017, and the ART regimens used at that time may not be as effective as current regimens. ART initiation was associated with a significant increase in TRB diversity, but diversity stayed significantly below transplant donor controls even after long-term ART. Inferences about post-ART repertoire changes were limited because no data were available on ART adherence, viral resistance or therapy changes. Unsorted PBMC were profiled instead of sorted CD4+ and CD8+ T cells because pre-ART samples had limited cell numbers. Since PBMC availability was limited, sequencing covered only the TCR beta chain, with no alpha chain pairing. CDR3 length ranges in HIV repertoires were narrower than in controls, and network structure suggested an antigen-experienced repertoire with only a slight naive shift after ART.

Concerning this clone: What antigen it recognizes has not been identified. The input lacks base qualities; no much larger clone sits a single base away.

The origin of this receptor is a woman aged 45 to 65 with HIV. The material was unsorted PBMCs, obtained about 2.5 years before starting antiretroviral therapy. Here the chain combines TRBV19 and TRBJ1-5; TRBD1 agrees with 10 junctional bases. The CDR3 loop reads CASSGQGGSNQPQHF. The DNA is as follows: TGTGCCAGTAGTGGACAGGGGGGTAGCAATCAGCCCCAGCATTTT.